Following are 24 T cell receptor beta chains from one sample sequenced in a study of shared clonotypes between healthy human individuals (dated by TCRdb to 2018 to 2021). Library construction relied on the immunoSEQ multiplex PCR assay. As stored in TCRdb, this immuneACCESS dataset retains in-frame rearrangements with V and J assigned. A fraction of the clones does not appear; measured against another copy, unresolved V genes explain less than half of the discrepancy, and the remainder lacks a known reason. This sample is represented by nearly 1,000,000 clones; over 75% of them were singletons. The ten largest clones capture approximately 1.5% of the sample. Sequencing used memory CD4+ T cells sorted from blood. The sample's cell subset or site label, decoded: CD45RA-negative fraction. The source is a man between 18 and 35 years old in good health.

The chain couples TRBV28 to TRBJ1-5; tentative D call: TRBD1 (5 bases). The CDR3 consists of 15 residues. The V end lost 4 bases, the J end lost 0 bases, and 10 bases lay between the germline ends. Germline CDR1 and CDR2: MDHEN and SYDVKM. The CDR3, as DNA: TGTGCCAGCAGTTCCGACAGTTATAGCAATCAGCCCCAGCATTTT. It translates to CASSSDSYSNQPQHF. The full variable domain, in which reference TRBV28 and TRBJ1-5 provide the parts outside the CDR3, is DVKVTQSSRYLVKRTGEKVFLECVQDMDHENMFWYRQDPGLGLRLIYFSYDVKMKEKGDIPEGYSVSREKKERFSLILESASTNQTSMYLCASSSDSYSNQPQHFGDGTRLSIL.

Regarding this clone: Distinct nucleotide sequences in the sample also encode this CDR3. The J gene is TRBJ1-2, the V gene TRBV5-1, with TRBD1 matching 8 bases. This CDR3 has 15 amino acids. V shed 4 bases, J shed 5 bases, and the junction held 10 bases outside the gene matches. Germline V gives CDR1 SGHRS, CDR2 YFSETQ. Here the CDR3 reads CASSPQTGEGYGYTF. CDR3 DNA sequence: TGCGCCAGCAGCCCCCAGACAGGGGAGGGGTATGGCTACACCTTC.

The chain joins TRBV25-1 to TRBJ1-1; a weak D match, TRBD1 (6 bases). V lost 6 bases to trimming and J lost 0 bases, with 11 bases between them. The CDR3 covers 14 residues. The germline V gene encodes CDR1 MGHDK and CDR2 SYGVNS. Here the CDR3 reads CASRDSDMNTEAFF. As DNA, the CDR3 is TGTGCCAGCAGGGACAGTGATATGAACACTGAAGCTTTCTTT.

The rearrangement uses TRBV2 and TRBJ1-4; D is unclear. This CDR3 spans 15 amino acids. The V gene lost 7 bases and the J gene lost 3 bases, with 15 bases spanning the gap. Germline V lookup: CDR1 SNHLY, CDR2 FYNNEI. In DNA form, the CDR3 reads TGTGCCAGCAACTCGGGATTAAGGGCTAATGAAAAACTGTTTTTT. Translated, it gives CASNSGLRANEKLFF.

The rearrangement uses TRBV30 and TRBJ2-2; unclear D gene. Trimming stripped 5 bases from V and 5 bases from J, with 6 bases between. CDR3 length: 11 amino acids. Germline V gives CDR1 GTSNPN, CDR2 SVGIG (reference sequence). CDR3 nucleotide sequence: TGTGCCTGGGGCGAGACCGGGGAGCTGTTTTTT. Protein product: CAWGETGELFF.

This clone was counted a few times. The chain recombines TRBV19 with TRBJ2-3, with 7 bases aligning to TRBD1. This CDR3 has 15 amino acids. Germline V lookup: CDR1 LNHDA, CDR2 SQIVND (reference sequence). V trimming: 4 bases; J trimming: 2 bases; junction bases outside the gene matches: 6. CDR3 nucleotide sequence: TGTGCCAGTAGTACGGACAGGACTTTCACAGATACGCAGTATTTT. This translates into CASSTDRTFTDTQYF. Full variable domain (remainder filled in from reference TRBV19 and TRBJ2-3): DGGITQSPKYLFRKEGQNVTLSCEQNLNHDAMYWYRQDPGQGLRLIYYSQIVNDFQKGDIAEGYSVSREKKESFPLTVTSAQKNPTAFYLCASSTDRTFTDTQYFGPGTRLTVL.

This clone occurred once. The chain carries TRBV28 and TRBJ1-2; 12 nucleotides agree with TRBD1. In germline, CDR1 is MDHEN, CDR2 SYDVKM. V lost 6 bases and J lost 8; bases outside the gene matches: 13. This CDR3 region has 16 residues. The CDR3 DNA sequence: TGTGCCAGCAGCATAAAGCCGGGACAGGGGGCCGGAGGCTACACCTTC. Protein product: CASSIKPGQGAGGYTF.

This chain uses TRBV6-8 with TRBJ1-6, with 9 bases matching TRBD1. The V gene end was trimmed by 6 bases and the J gene end by 5 bases; junction bases not matched to a gene: 8. Germline CDR1 reads MNHGY; CDR2 reads SAAAGT. The CDR3 loop spans 16 amino acids. The CDR3 reads CASRPRTGEHNSPLHF. CDR3 DNA: TGTGCCAGCAGACCCCGGACAGGGGAGCATAATTCACCCCTCCACTTT.

A few counts support this clone. The rearrangement links TRBV10-1 to TRBJ2-3; D is ambiguous. Germline-derived CDR1 and CDR2 are WNHNN and SYGVQD (reference sequence). Trimming shortened V by 6 bases and J by 0 bases, and 13 bases separated the two germline ends. The CDR3 is made up of 15 amino acids. The CDR3 DNA follows: TGCGCCAGCAGCGAGGACCTTCAGAGCACAGATACGCAGTATTTT. Residues: CASSEDLQSTDTQYF.

The chain links TRBV2 to TRBJ2-7; D is uncertain. The V and J ends lost 6 bases and 7 bases respectively, with 16 bases between them. CDR1 is SNHLY, CDR2 FYNNEI, per germline. This CDR3 spans 13 amino acids. CDR3 DNA sequence: TGTGCCAGCAGCGGCCTTGGAAAGGGAGAGCAGTACTTC. This translates into CASSGLGKGEQYF. The full variable domain, rest sourced from reference TRBV2 and TRBJ2-7, is EPEVTQTPSHQVTQMGQEVILRCVPISNHLYFYWYRQILGQKVEFLVSFYNNEISEKSEIFDDQFSVERPDGSNFTLKIRSTKLEDSAMYFCASSGLGKGEQYFGPGTRLTVT.

The V call is TRBV5-1, the J call TRBJ2-5, with 8 bases fitting TRBD2. The V gene's germline CDR1 is SGHRS and CDR2 YFSETQ. The CDR3 contains 14 residues. J was trimmed by 2 bases and V by 4 bases; bases with no gene match: 4. In nucleotides, the CDR3 is TGCGCCAGCAGCACCACGGGGGGGCAAGAGACCCAGTACTTC. The encoded protein is CASSTTGGQETQYF.

This clone has just a few counts. The CDR3 is CASSIEWTGSGYTF. CDR3 DNA sequence: TGTGCCAGTAGTATAGAGTGGACAGGATCTGGCTACACCTTC. The chain has TRBV19 and TRBJ1-2; TRBD1 matches at 7 bases. The CDR3 is 14 residues long. V lost 0 bases and J lost 7; bases outside the gene matches: 5. Germline values: CDR1 LNHDA, CDR2 SQIVND (reference sequence).

This clone was observed a few times. The gene calls are TRBV13 and TRBJ2-7, with D possibly being TRBD1 or TRBD2 (5 bases each). Germline-derived CDR1 and CDR2 are PRHDT and FYEKMQ (reference sequence). V was cut by 0 bases and J by 9 bases, with 18 bases left in between. The CDR3 loop spans 15 amino acids. The CDR3 DNA is TGTGCCAGCAGCTTAGGCGAGGGGAACATAGTGGGGCAGTACTTC. This encodes CASSLGEGNIVGQYF.

The chain uses TRBV2 and TRBJ1-2, with no clear D. Trimming shortened V by 10 bases and J by 4 bases, and 13 bases separated the two germline ends. The CDR3 is 12 amino acids. Germline lookup yields CDR1 SNHLY and CDR2 FYNNEI. The CDR3 spells CATGRTVYGYTF. For the CDR3, the DNA is TGTGCCACGGGTCGGACCGTCTATGGCTACACCTTC.

This chain joins TRBV2 and TRBJ2-3; 9 nucleotides match TRBD2. CDR1 and CDR2 (germline): SNHLY, FYNNEI. There are 15 residues in the CDR3. J gave up 0 bases and V 11 bases, and 9 bases lay outside the gene matches. The CDR3 loop reads CASSGGGVSTDTQYF. In DNA, the CDR3 is TGTGCCTCCTCAGGCGGGGGGGTAAGCACAGATACGCAGTATTTT.

The chain carries TRBV5-1 and TRBJ2-1; unclear D gene. The germline V gene encodes CDR1 SGHRS and CDR2 YFSETQ. The V end was cut by 1 base, the J end by 3 bases, with 5 bases between. The CDR3 covers 13 residues. The CDR3 is CASSLTNYNEQFF. The CDR3 DNA reads TGCGCCAGCAGCTTGACCAACTACAATGAGCAGTTCTTC.

This CDR3 reads CASSPFFGTPGQNTPNYGYTF. The CDR3 nucleotides are TGTGCCAGCTCACCATTTTTTGGGACACCGGGACAGAATACTCCTAACTATGGCTACACCTTC. The chain links TRBV18 to TRBJ1-2, with 7 bases identical to TRBD1. CDR3 length: 21 residues. Germline assignment: CDR1 KGHSH and CDR2 LQKENI. Germline trimming cut 2 bases from V and 0 bases from J; bases unmatched to any gene: 21.

This chain links TRBV10-3 with TRBJ2-3; TRBD2 matches at 12 bases. J gave up 0 bases and V 6 bases, and 7 bases lay outside the gene matches. The CDR3 contains 17 residues. CDR1 is ENHRY, CDR2 SYGVKD, per germline. The CDR3 loop is CAISATGTSGSTDTQYF. As DNA, the CDR3 is TGTGCCATCAGCGCTACCGGGACTAGCGGGAGCACAGATACGCAGTATTTT.

This clone was counted once. The CDR3, as DNA: TGTGCCAGCAGTCTGCGACAGGGCCAAGCTTTCTTT. Amino acids: CASSLRQGQAFF. The chain employs TRBV2 and TRBJ1-1; TRBD1 matches 7 bases. The CDR3 has 12 residues. Germline CDR1 and CDR2: SNHLY and FYNNEI. The ends lost 5 bases at V and 9 bases at J; junction bases unmatched: 6.

In this sample, this clone turned up once. The J gene is TRBJ2-3, the V gene TRBV9; 8 nucleotides align to TRBD2. V shed 4 bases, J shed 5 bases, and the junction held 12 bases outside the gene matches. Per germline, CDR1 SGDLS and CDR2 YYNGEE. The CDR3 totals 16 residues. Here the CDR3 DNA reads TGTGCCAGCAGCCCCACTCCGGGAGGGTGGGGAGATACGCAGTATTTT. This codes for CASSPTPGGWGDTQYF.

The V gene is TRBV2, the J gene TRBJ2-7; the D is unclear. This CDR3 comprises 11 residues. From germline, CDR1 is SNHLY and CDR2 FYNNEI. Trimming shortened V by 7 bases and J by 5 bases, and 9 bases separated the two germline ends. The CDR3 DNA follows: TGTGCCAGCATGCGGCTCGACGAGCAGTACTTC. Translating it yields CASMRLDEQYF. The full variable domain, rest sourced from reference TRBV2 and TRBJ2-7, is EPEVTQTPSHQVTQMGQEVILRCVPISNHLYFYWYRQILGQKVEFLVSFYNNEISEKSEIFDDQFSVERPDGSNFTLKIRSTKLEDSAMYFCASMRLDEQYFGPGTRLTVT.

Only a few counts were recorded for this clone. The V and J genes are TRBV7-9 and TRBJ2-3; TRBD1 agrees at 7 bases. V lost 3 bases to trimming and J lost 4 bases; unmatched junction nucleotides: 7. Germline CDR1 SEHNR, CDR2 FQNEAQ (reference sequence). This CDR3 is built from 15 residues. Here the CDR3 reads CASSFTGVPADTQYF. The DNA for the CDR3 is TGTGCCAGCAGCTTTACAGGGGTTCCGGCAGATACGCAGTATTTT.

The chain uses TRBV28 and TRBJ1-5, with 12 bases that match TRBD1. The germline CDR1 and CDR2 sequences are MDHEN and SYDVKM. This CDR3 is 17 amino acids long. V lost 3 bases to trimming and J lost 1 base; unmatched junction nucleotides: 4. CDR3 loop: CASSFGTGGFSNQPQHF. The CDR3 DNA reads as TGTGCCAGCAGTTTCGGGACAGGGGGCTTCAGCAATCAGCCCCAGCATTTT.

This clone was seen once. V is TRBV7-2 and J is TRBJ2-1, with TRBD2 matching 8 bases. This CDR3 has 15 amino acids. Trimming cost V 6 bases and J 7 bases; bases outside gene matches: 11. Germline lookup yields CDR1 SGHTA and CDR2 FQGNSA. CDR3 DNA: TGTGCCAGCAGAACTTACGGGACTAGGGGAAATGAGCAGTTCTTC. The encoded protein is CASRTYGTRGNEQFF.